One TCR beta chain is described in this entry. Antigen specificity is unknown. The source of the sample is a study of OX40 agonist ivuxolimab in advanced cancers. Overall study results and limits: In the 0.1-3.0 mg/kg groups, partial responders showed among the lowest expansion. Certain nonresponders likewise exhibited a low normalized T-cell clonal expansion. Researchers did not determine the expanded peripheral T cells' antigen specificity.

The CDR3 contains 12 residues. V lost 7 bases to trimming and J lost 4 bases, with 11 bases between them. Germline V lookup: CDR1 ENHRY, CDR2 SYGVKD. Produced via immunoSEQ multiplex PCR; TCRdb's table is partial and in-frame only. The sample comprises roughly 97,000 clones, approximately 90% of which are singletons, and roughly 0.84% rests with the top ten. This receptor was taken from an adult with an advanced solid tumor such as melanoma, head and neck, liver or kidney cancer. The source was CD4+ or CD8+ T cells sorted from blood, collected in a trial of the OX40 agonist ivuxolimab. This rearrangement joins TRBV10-3 to TRBJ2-7; D is unresolved. The CDR3 loop is CAITSDGYEQYF. DNA of the CDR3: TGTGCCATCACCTCGGACGGGTACGAGCAGTACTTC.